Sequencing of this T cell receptor (beta chain) was carried out in a study of shared T cell receptors in the human thymus. After removal of 6 bases from V and 6 bases from J, the junction contained 4 bases not matched to a gene. Germline CDR1 MNHEY, CDR2 SVGAGI. CDR3 length: 14 residues. TCRdb's copy holds only in-frame clones and misses some; the assay was immunoSEQ multiplex PCR. The table has some 720,000 clones, 85% to 90% seen once. These data were also filed under a second study, of human thymus T cells.

Specimen: thymocytes. The origin of this receptor is a boy under two years old with a congenital heart defect. The chain employs TRBV6-5 and TRBJ2-7; 14 bases align to TRBD2. The CDR3 sequence: CASRRGLAGVEQYF. The CDR3 DNA reads TGTGCCAGCAGAAGGGGACTAGCGGGAGTCGAGCAGTACTTC.